A single sample is the source of the 25 T cell receptor beta chains below, sequenced in a study of T cell repertoires in cytomegalovirus infection (dated by TCRdb to between 2018 and 2020). No antigens are known for them. The instrument given in TCRdb is Illumina HiSeq 1500. The public reads were reprocessed in TCRdb via fastp at Q25 and MiXCR, keeping in-frame beta chains. Each CDR3 protein appears once, grouped with its most common genes and DNA. The sample table holds some 920,000 distinct CDR3 sequences, of which roughly 31% were seen once. Over 11% of the sample is in the top ten clones. The sample's treatment or condition, from its label and the paper: in vitro stimulation with specific CMV peptide epitopes to enrich CMV-specific T cells. The material sequenced was cultured CD8+ T cells from PBMCs, taken from culture after CMV antigen stimulation. All receptors derive from a human donor in good health (CMV status not recorded). Some clones in this sample may be carry-over from other donors' samples.

A word on this clonotype: A much larger clone sits a single nucleotide away, making a read error possible. This chain's CDR3 is CVSSPGTKTPYEQYF. The CDR3 DNA reads TGTGTCAGCAGCCCCGGGACGAAGACCCCCTACGAGCAGTACTTC. The chain joins TRBV7-9 to TRBJ2-7; D could derive from TRBD1 or TRBD2 (5 bases each). CDR1 is SEHNR and CDR2 is FQNEAQ in the germline V gene (reference sequence). The CDR3 totals 15 residues.

This clonotype appeared a few times. This rearrangement joins TRBV11-2 to TRBJ1-2; 8 positions match TRBD1. The CDR3 spans 15 residues. Trimming at V came to 1 base and at J to 8 bases, leaving 9 bases not matched to a gene. CDR1 and CDR2 (germline): SGHAT, FQNNGV. As DNA, the CDR3 is TGTGCCAGCAGCTTAGTCCAGGGGGCCTATCGGGGCTACACCTTC. Encoded protein: CASSLVQGAYRGYTF.

J is TRBJ2-4 and V is TRBV20-1, with TRBD2 matching 10 bases. J gave up 3 bases and V 6 bases, and 5 bases lay outside the gene matches. Germline-derived CDR1 and CDR2 are DFQATT and SNEGSKA (reference sequence). This CDR3 contains 14 residues. CDR3 sequence reads: CSAPGTSDKNIQYF. Written as DNA, the CDR3 is TGCAGTGCCCCCGGGACTAGCGACAAAAACATTCAGTACTTC.

There are a few counts of this clonotype. This rearrangement joins TRBV27 to TRBJ2-5; D remains ambiguous. The CDR3 runs 13 residues. CDR1 and CDR2 (germline): MNHEY, SMNVEV (reference sequence). V lost 2 bases to trimming and J lost 9 bases, with 13 bases between them. Here the CDR3 DNA reads TGTGCCAGCAGTTTACAAAACGGGCGCGCCCAGTACTTC. Protein: CASSLQNGRAQYF.

This clonotype occurred many times. The gene calls are TRBV10-2 and TRBJ2-6, with a tentative D call TRBD1 (6 bases). There are 16 residues in the CDR3. Germline CDR1 reads WSHSY; CDR2 reads SAAADI. V lost 7 bases, J lost 0 bases, and 13 bases lay in between. The CDR3 sequence: CASKTGQTSGANVLTF. CDR3 in DNA: TGCGCCAGCAAAACCGGACAGACCTCTGGGGCCAACGTCCTGACTTTC.

V usage is TRBV27 and J usage is TRBJ1-1; the D gene is possibly TRBD1 (5 bases). V lost 4 bases to trimming and J lost 10 bases, with 19 bases between them. This CDR3 has 14 amino acids. Germline lookup yields CDR1 MNHEY and CDR2 SMNVEV (reference sequence). CDR3 sequence reads: CASSSFGGEGRAFF. The CDR3, as DNA: TGTGCCAGCAGTTCGTTTGGGGGGGAGGGACGAGCTTTCTTT.

The V call is TRBV19, the J call TRBJ1-1; D gene uncertain. The CDR3 runs 14 residues. V shed 1 base and J shed 5 bases, with 11 bases lying between them. Germline V gives CDR1 LNHDA, CDR2 SQIVND (reference sequence). The CDR3 loop is CASSIGETVTEAFF. The DNA of the CDR3 is TGTGCCAGTAGTATAGGGGAGACTGTGACTGAAGCTTTCTTT.

This clonotype was detected once. This chain connects TRBV4-1 to TRBJ2-7; 12 positions match TRBD1. The CDR3 totals 18 residues. With 0 bases clipped from V and 5 bases from J, the junction kept 11 bases outside the gene matches. Germline V gene sequence: CDR1 MGHRA, CDR2 YSYEKL. CDR3 residues: CASSQEFLGQGALNEQYF. Here the CDR3 DNA reads TGCGCCAGCAGCCAAGAGTTTTTGGGACAGGGGGCTCTTAACGAGCAGTACTTC.

This clonotype showed up many times. The rearrangement links TRBV28 to TRBJ1-1, with no clear D. V dropped 8 bases and J dropped 0 bases, with 13 bases sitting between them. Germline assignment: CDR1 MDHEN and CDR2 SYDVKM. The CDR3 runs 14 residues. CDR3 in amino acids: CASSFSRMNTEAFF. DNA of the CDR3: TGTGCCAGCTCATTCTCGAGAATGAACACTGAAGCTTTCTTT.

The rearrangement joins TRBV12-5 to TRBJ1-2, with D maybe TRBD1 (5 bases). The germline V gene encodes CDR1 LGHNT and CDR2 FRNRAP. The CDR3 totals 12 residues. The V end lost 7 bases, the J end lost 7 bases, and 13 bases lay between the germline ends. The CDR3 nucleotides read TGTGCTAGTGCCTCGCCAGGGACTGGCTACACCTTC. It specifies CASASPGTGYTF.

Many counts were recorded for this clonotype. CDR3 in DNA: TGTGCCAGCAGCTCCCACCCCACAGATACGCAGTATTTT. Protein product: CASSSHPTDTQYF. The rearrangement uses TRBV7-2 and TRBJ2-3; D is undetermined. Trimming removed 4 bases at V and 2 bases at J, with 7 bases between. The CDR3 has 13 amino acids. CDR1 and CDR2 (germline): SGHTA, FQGNSA.

The chain is built from TRBV11-3 and TRBJ2-5, with D perhaps TRBD2 (5 bases). This CDR3 spans 15 amino acids. V was pared by 6 bases and J by 5 bases, with 19 bases between. Germline assignment: CDR1 SGHNT and CDR2 YENEEA. The CDR3 protein is CASSPPGEGLETQYF. In nucleotides, the CDR3 is TGTGCCAGCAGTCCTCCGGGTGAGGGATTGGAGACCCAGTACTTC.

This clonotype was detected a few times. This rearrangement joins TRBV7-9 to TRBJ1-2; D perhaps matches TRBD1 (6 bases). Trimming took off 0 bases at V and 8 bases at J, with 10 bases between the two ends. There are 13 residues in the CDR3. Germline lookup yields CDR1 SEHNR and CDR2 FQNEAQ (reference sequence). Here the CDR3 reads CASSLAAGEGYTF. The CDR3 nucleotides read TGTGCCAGCAGCTTAGCGGCAGGGGAAGGCTACACCTTC.

The chain recombines TRBV6-6 with TRBJ2-3, with TRBD1 matching 12 bases. J gave up 2 bases and V 6 bases, and 9 bases lay outside the gene matches. The CDR3 totals 17 residues. Per the germline V gene, CDR1 is MNHNY and CDR2 is SVGAGI (reference sequence). CDR3 bases: TGTGCCAGCAGCATTACGGGACAGGGGGCTTCCACAGATACGCAGTATTTT. This codes for CASSITGQGASTDTQYF.

There are a few counts of this clonotype. The V call is TRBV12-3 or TRBV12-4, the J call TRBJ2-7; D assignment may be TRBD1 or TRBD2 (5 bases each). V gave up 5 bases and J gave up 1 base, with 12 bases separating them. The CDR3 extends over 14 amino acids. Here the CDR3 reads CASSMVGPSYEQYF. CDR3 DNA: TGTGCCAGCAGTATGGTGGGACCGTCCTACGAGCAGTACTTC.

The chain combines TRBV6-5 with TRBJ1-1, with D hard to call. Germline V gives CDR1 MNHEY, CDR2 SVGAGI. V was clipped by 8 bases and J by 0 bases, with 10 bases between them. The CDR3 spans 13 residues. The CDR3 DNA is TGTGCCAGCTGGGCAGAGATGAACACTGAAGCTTTCTTT. This encodes CASWAEMNTEAFF.

This clonotype was observed a handful of times. V and J are TRBV9 and TRBJ1-3; 9 bases are shared with TRBD1. V was clipped by 3 bases and J by 3 bases; unmatched bases: 4. Per the germline V gene, CDR1 is SGDLS and CDR2 is YYNGEE. This CDR3 has 15 residues. CDR3 DNA: TGTGCCAGCAGCGGAGACAGGGGGGTTGGAAACACCATATATTTT. Its protein is CASSGDRGVGNTIYF. Looking up the rest from reference TRBV9 and TRBJ1-3 gives the full variable domain: DSGVTQTPKHLITATGQRVTLRCSPRSGDLSVYWYQQSLDQGLQFLIQYYNGEERAKGNILERFSAQQFPDLHSELNLSSLELGDSALYFCASSGDRGVGNTIYFGEGSWLTVV.

This clonotype was counted once. This chain joins TRBV9 and TRBJ2-2; D is perhaps TRBD2 (8 bases). This CDR3 comprises 20 residues. The V gene's germline CDR1 is SGDLS and CDR2 YYNGEE. Trimming stripped 0 bases from V and 0 bases from J, with 21 bases between. The CDR3 protein is CASSVVGGGERGTNTGELFF. CDR3 bases: TGTGCCAGCAGCGTAGTAGGAGGGGGCGAGCGGGGGACGAACACCGGGGAGCTGTTTTTT.

The DNA of the CDR3 is TGTGCCAGCAGCGAGGGGACAGGGGGCTATTATGGCTACACCTTC. Encoded protein: CASSEGTGGYYGYTF. The chain joins TRBV9 to TRBJ1-2; 12 nucleotides align to TRBD1. The CDR3 runs to 15 residues. Germline CDR1 is SGDLS and CDR2 is YYNGEE. Losses at the gene ends were 3 bases for V and 5 bases for J; bases not matched to a gene: 5.

This clonotype appeared many times. V gene TRBV7-2 combines with J gene TRBJ2-3; D is possibly TRBD1 or TRBD2 (6 bases each). The CDR3 has 16 amino acids. Germline CDR1 and CDR2: SGHTA and FQGNSA. As DNA, the CDR3 is TGTGCTACATTAACCCGGAGGGGGGAAAGCACAGATACGCAGTATTTT. Translation: CATLTRRGESTDTQYF.

The chain has TRBV6-1 and TRBJ2-7; D unresolved. CDR1 is MNHNS, CDR2 SASEGT, per germline. The CDR3 spans 14 residues. Trimming left V 1 base short and J 0 bases short, with 7 bases between. The CDR3 DNA reads as TGTGCCAGCAGTGAAGGGCGAGGCTCCTACGAGCAGTACTTC. Its protein is CASSEGRGSYEQYF.

The genes are TRBV2 and TRBJ2-5; 8 bases line up with TRBD1. Germline-derived CDR1 and CDR2 are SNHLY and FYNNEI. Trimming at V came to 6 bases and at J to 4 bases, leaving 4 bases not matched to a gene. CDR3 length equals 13 residues. The CDR3 here is CASRTGVRETQYF. The CDR3 nucleotides read TGTGCCAGCAGGACAGGGGTACGAGAGACCCAGTACTTC. Full variable domain (remainder filled in from reference TRBV2 and TRBJ2-5): EPEVTQTPSHQVTQMGQEVILRCVPISNHLYFYWYRQILGQKVEFLVSFYNNEISEKSEIFDDQFSVERPDGSNFTLKIRSTKLEDSAMYFCASRTGVRETQYFGPGTRLLVL.

This clonotype was seen at least ten times. J is TRBJ2-2 and V is TRBV7-6, with TRBD1 identical over 9 bases. CDR1 and CDR2 from the germline V gene are SGHVS and FNYEAQ. Trimming at V came to 6 bases and at J to 5 bases, leaving 4 bases not matched to a gene. CDR3 length: 14 residues. CDR3 nucleotide sequence: TGTGCCAGCAGTTTCGGACAGGGGACCGGGGAGCTGTTTTTT. It specifies CASSFGQGTGELFF.

V gene TRBV7-6 combines with J gene TRBJ2-3, with 8 bases matching TRBD2. The junction had 6 bases not matched to a gene; V was cut back by 4 bases and J by 6 bases. The CDR3 spans 14 residues. Per germline, CDR1 SGHVS and CDR2 FNYEAQ. The CDR3 coding sequence is TGTGCCAGCAGCTCGCGGGGGGCCGGGGATACGCAGTATTTT. Translating it yields CASSSRGAGDTQYF.

This clonotype was recorded a few times. The chain carries TRBV7-2 and TRBJ1-1, with D uncertain. Trimming stripped 5 bases from V and 5 bases from J, with 6 bases between. This CDR3 comprises 11 residues. Germline V gene lookup returns CDR1 SGHTA and CDR2 FQGNSA. Here the CDR3 DNA reads TGTGCCAGCAGCATTGAAACTGAAGCTTTCTTT. It encodes CASSIETEAFF. Variable domain in full (rest from reference TRBV7-2 and TRBJ1-1): GAGVSQSPSNKVTEKGKDVELRCDPISGHTALYWYRQSLGQGLEFLIYFQGNSAPDKSGLPSDRFSAERTGGSVSTLTIQRTQQEDSAVYLCASSIETEAFFGQGTRLTVV.